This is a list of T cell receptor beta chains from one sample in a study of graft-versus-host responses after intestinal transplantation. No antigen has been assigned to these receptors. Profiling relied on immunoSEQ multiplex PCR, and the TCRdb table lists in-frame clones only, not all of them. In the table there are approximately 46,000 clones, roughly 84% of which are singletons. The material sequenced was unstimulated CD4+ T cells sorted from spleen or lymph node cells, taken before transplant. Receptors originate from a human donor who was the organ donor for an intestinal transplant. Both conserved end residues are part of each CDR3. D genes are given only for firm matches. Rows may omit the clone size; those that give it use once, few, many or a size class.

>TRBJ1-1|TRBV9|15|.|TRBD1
CASSVVRQGRTEAFF
TGTGCCAGCAGCGTTGTAAGACAGGGGAGGACTGAAGCTTTCTTT
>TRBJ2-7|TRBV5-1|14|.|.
CASSLGGRIYEQYF
TGCGCCAGCAGCTTGGGGGGGCGCATATACGAGCAATACTTC
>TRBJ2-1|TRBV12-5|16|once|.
CASGLVGGGTYNEQFF
TGTGCTAGTGGTTTGGTAGGAGGCGGGACCTACAATGAGCAGTTCTTC
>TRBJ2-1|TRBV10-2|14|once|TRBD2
CASRRGGWDGEQFF
TGCGCCAGCAGGCGCGGGGGGTGGGACGGTGAGCAGTTCTTC
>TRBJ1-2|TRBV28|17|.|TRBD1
CASSPGQGAPLGYGYTF
TGTGCCAGCAGTCCGGGACAGGGTGCCCCATTAGGGTATGGCTACACCTTC
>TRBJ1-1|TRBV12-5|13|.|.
CASGQKLNTEAFF
TGTGCTAGTGGTCAAAAACTGAACACTGAAGCTTTCTTT
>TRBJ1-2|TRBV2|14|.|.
CATTYRQLNYGYTF
TGTGCCACTACATACCGACAGTTGAACTATGGCTACACCTTC
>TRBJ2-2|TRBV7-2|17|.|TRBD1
CASSLRGQGVGTGELFF
TGTGCCAGCAGCTTAAGGGGGCAGGGAGTGGGCACCGGGGAGCTGTTTTTT
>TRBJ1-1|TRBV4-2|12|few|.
CASSHRDTEAFF
TGTGCCAGCAGCCACAGGGACACTGAAGCTTTCTTT
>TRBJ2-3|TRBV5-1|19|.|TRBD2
CASSLGIASGRALADTQYF
TGCGCCAGCAGCTTGGGAATCGCTAGCGGGAGGGCCTTGGCAGATACGCAGTATTTT
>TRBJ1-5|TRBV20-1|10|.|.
CSARDQPQHF
TGCAGTGCTAGAGATCAGCCCCAGCATTTT
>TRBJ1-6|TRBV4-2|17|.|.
CASSQDSGGADNSPLHF
TGTGCCAGCAGCCAAGATTCGGGGGGCGCGGATAATTCACCCCTCCACTTT